Below, 24 T cell receptor beta chains from the same sample are listed, as sequenced in a study of cytomegalovirus exposure and HLA in healthy donors. With 60 Vbeta and 13 Jbeta primers, the PCR was carried out. TCRdb keeps only in-frame clones here, not all; method: immunoSEQ multiplex PCR. The repertoire holds 150,000 to 200,000 clones, roughly four fifths seen once, with about 3.5% in the top ten. The specimen sequenced was PBMCs. The receptor source for this set is a man aged 40-49 years in good health and CMV-seropositive.

This rearrangement joins TRBV21-1 to TRBJ1-5. TRBV21-1 is reported as a pseudogene. The CDR3 has 17 residues. The CDR3 loop is CASSKGGTLTPHQPQHF. The CDR3 coding sequence is TGTGCCAGCAGCAAGGGGGGGACACTTACTCCCCATCAGCCCCAGCATTTT.

The chain employs TRBV5-1 and TRBJ1-2, with 7 bases that match TRBD1. This CDR3 comprises 15 residues. V shed 4 bases, J shed 0 bases, and the junction held 6 bases outside the gene matches. In germline, CDR1 is SGHRS, CDR2 YFSETQ. CDR3 in DNA: TGCGCCAGCAGCCGGGACAGCGAAGCTAACTATGGCTACACCTTC. Residues: CASSRDSEANYGYTF. The whole variable domain, remainder taken from reference TRBV5-1 and TRBJ1-2, is KAGVTQTPRYLIKTRGQQVTLSCSPISGHRSVSWYQQTPGQGLQFLFEYFSETQRNKGNFPGRFSGRQFSNSRSEMNVSTLELGDSALYLCASSRDSEANYGYTFGSGTRLTVV.

The chain recombines TRBV5-5 with TRBJ1-5; no reliable D call. V lost 6 bases and J lost 1, with 14 bases in between. Germline CDR1 SGHKS, CDR2 YYEKEE (reference sequence). This CDR3 contains 15 residues. The CDR3: CASNLGWMSNQPQHF. CDR3 DNA sequence: TGTGCCAGCAACCTAGGTTGGATGAGCAATCAGCCCCAGCATTTT.

The CDR3 sequence: CASTPTGGSYEQYF. The CDR3 DNA is TGTGCCAGTACCCCGACAGGGGGCTCCTACGAGCAGTACTTC. This chain joins TRBV19 and TRBJ2-7, with 9 bases matching TRBD1. The CDR3 totals 14 residues. The V and J ends lost 7 bases and 0 bases, in that order; junction bases with no gene match: 4. The germline gives CDR1 LNHDA, CDR2 SQIVND (reference sequence).

The chain is built from TRBV4-2 and TRBJ2-1; TRBD2 matches at 14 bases. The junction had 5 bases not matched to a gene; V was cut back by 4 bases and J by 0 bases. CDR3 length equals 18 residues. Germline CDR1 and CDR2: LGHNA and YNFKEQ. CDR3 residues: CASSPGTSGGYSYNEQFF. For the CDR3, the DNA is TGTGCCAGCAGCCCCGGGACTAGCGGGGGATACTCCTACAATGAGCAGTTCTTC.

This chain uses TRBV11-2 with TRBJ2-7, with 8 bases matching TRBD1. Losses at the gene ends were 5 bases for V and 7 bases for J; bases not matched to a gene: 7. Germline-derived CDR1 and CDR2 are SGHAT and FQNNGV. The CDR3 totals 13 residues. This chain's CDR3 is CASSNDRGGEQYF. The CDR3 DNA reads as TGTGCCAGCAGCAACGACAGGGGCGGAGAGCAGTACTTC.

The chain joins TRBV4-3 to TRBJ2-7, with 8 nucleotides matching TRBD1. This CDR3 contains 13 residues. After removal of 3 bases from V and 8 bases from J, the junction contained 6 bases not matched to a gene. Germline V gives CDR1 LGHNA, CDR2 YSLEER. Here the CDR3 reads CASSQTGVGKQYF. The CDR3 nucleotides are TGCGCCAGCAGCCAGACAGGGGTAGGTAAGCAGTACTTC.

The V gene is TRBV6-6, the J gene TRBJ2-1; weak D call: TRBD1 (6 bases). The CDR3 contains 14 residues. The germline CDR1 and CDR2 sequences are MNHNY and SVGAGI (reference sequence). V was cut by 6 bases and J by 3 bases, with 12 bases left in between. The CDR3 region is CASRPRGGYNEQFF. DNA of the CDR3: TGTGCCAGCAGACCCAGGGGTGGCTACAATGAGCAGTTCTTC.

This chain joins TRBV9 and TRBJ2-1; TRBD2 might be the D (7 bases). In germline, CDR1 is SGDLS, CDR2 YYNGEE. This CDR3 is 15 amino acids long. Trimming took 4 bases from V and 2 from J, leaving 13 bases between them. The CDR3: CASSPSGTPYNEQFF. The CDR3, as DNA: TGTGCCAGCAGCCCGAGCGGGACACCCTACAATGAGCAGTTCTTC.

This clone has just a few counts. The rearrangement uses TRBV6-5 and TRBJ1-2, with D tentatively TRBD1 (5 bases). The CDR3 runs to 15 residues. Trimming took off 2 bases at V and 3 bases at J, with 13 bases between the two ends. CDR1 MNHEY and CDR2 SVGAGI come from the germline V gene. The CDR3 loop is CASSYQAGWHYGYTF. The CDR3 DNA is TGTGCCAGCAGTTACCAAGCAGGGTGGCACTATGGCTACACCTTC.

The chain joins TRBV28 to TRBJ1-6, with unresolved D. Trimming took 7 bases from V and 6 from J, leaving 13 bases between them. Looked up from germline, CDR1 is MDHEN and CDR2 is SYDVKM. The CDR3 spans 14 residues. In nucleotides, the CDR3 is TGTGCCAGCATGGTCGGGAACCTTAATTCACCCCTCCACTTT. The encoded protein is CASMVGNLNSPLHF.

The chain's CDR3 is CASRGQGSFFGGYTF. In nucleotides, the CDR3 is TGTGCCAGCAGGGGACAGGGATCCTTCTTTGGTGGCTACACCTTC. V usage is TRBV6-5 and J usage is TRBJ1-2; TRBD1 aligns across 9 bases. From germline, CDR1 is MNHEY and CDR2 SVGAGI. The CDR3 is 15 residues long. The ends lost 6 bases at V and 7 bases at J; junction bases unmatched: 12.

This clone was picked up a small number of times. This sequence joins TRBV4-1 and TRBJ2-7; possibly TRBD2 for D (6 bases). The CDR3 spans 17 residues. V gave up 3 bases and J gave up 0 bases, with 18 bases separating them. Germline CDR1 and CDR2: MGHRA and YSYEKL. CDR3 DNA: TGCGCCAGCAGCCATGGGGCGGGGCAAAGGCTCTCCTACGAGCAGTACTTC. Amino acids: CASSHGAGQRLSYEQYF.

The rearrangement links TRBV10-3 to TRBJ2-7; D is possibly TRBD1 (6 bases). The germline V and J ends were trimmed by 2 bases and 1 base, with 6 bases remaining between them. Germline lookup yields CDR1 ENHRY and CDR2 SYGVKD. This CDR3 is 13 amino acids long. DNA for the CDR3: TGTGCCATCAGTGAGGGACAGTCCTACGAGCAGTACTTC. Translating it yields CAISEGQSYEQYF.

The chain is built from TRBV7-2 and TRBJ2-7; 10 bases line up with TRBD2. Germline V gene lookup returns CDR1 SGHTA and CDR2 FQGNSA. The CDR3 is 17 residues long. With 4 bases clipped from V and 0 bases from J, the junction kept 9 bases outside the gene matches. CDR3 DNA: TGTGCCAGCAGCTCCCAACCGGGACTAGCGCACTCCTACGAGCAGTACTTC. Translating gives CASSSQPGLAHSYEQYF.

CDR3 amino acids: CAISGGTGSLGTGELFF. The CDR3 region has the DNA TGTGCCATCAGTGGGGGAACAGGGAGTCTGGGTACCGGGGAGCTGTTTTTT. The chain carries TRBV10-3 and TRBJ2-2, with D perhaps matching TRBD1 (6 bases). CDR1 is ENHRY, CDR2 SYGVKD, per germline. There are 17 residues in the CDR3. V lost 4 bases and J lost 5, with 20 bases in between.

J is TRBJ1-2 and V is TRBV6-5; D is ambiguous. Looked up from germline, CDR1 is MNHEY and CDR2 is SVGAGI. Trimming took 2 bases from V and 4 from J, leaving 8 bases between them. This CDR3 spans 13 amino acids. Written as DNA, the CDR3 is TGTGCCAGCAGTTACCAGGAGGCCTATGGCTACACCTTC. Translating gives CASSYQEAYGYTF.

This chain connects TRBV5-1 to TRBJ1-6, with 11 bases lining up with TRBD1. Trimming at V came to 0 bases and at J to 4 bases, leaving 3 bases not matched to a gene. Germline CDR1 is SGHRS and CDR2 is YFSETQ. The CDR3 has 17 residues. CDR3 nucleotide sequence: TGCGCCAGCAGCTTGGGGACAGGGGGCGCGTATAATTCACCCCTCCACTTT. It specifies CASSLGTGGAYNSPLHF.

V gene TRBV19 combines with J gene TRBJ2-7, with a possible D match to TRBD2 (5 bases). Trimming left V 3 bases short and J 5 bases short, with 11 bases between. CDR1 LNHDA and CDR2 SQIVND come from the germline V gene (reference sequence). CDR3 length equals 13 residues. The CDR3, as DNA: TGTGCCAGTAGTATCGTTAGTAGCGACGAGCAGTACTTC. The encoded protein is CASSIVSSDEQYF.

This clone was recorded once. The CDR3 is CASSVDGEATEAFF. DNA of the CDR3: TGTGCCAGCAGCGTAGACGGGGAGGCCACTGAAGCTTTCTTT. The chain couples TRBV9 to TRBJ1-1; the D is unclear. Germline lookup yields CDR1 SGDLS and CDR2 YYNGEE. There are 14 residues in the CDR3. Trimming removed 0 bases at V and 4 bases at J, with 10 bases between.

The J gene is TRBJ2-2, the V gene TRBV19; 8 bases align to TRBD1. Germline CDR1 reads LNHDA; CDR2 reads SQIVND (reference sequence). J gave up 6 bases and V 4 bases, and 7 bases lay outside the gene matches. This CDR3 has 15 residues. Written as DNA, the CDR3 is TGTGCCAGTAGTACCTCGACAGGGGTGGCCGGGGAGCTGTTTTTT. It codes for CASSTSTGVAGELFF.

The chain joins TRBV7-9 to TRBJ1-2, with D perhaps matching TRBD1 (5 bases). The germline V and J ends were trimmed by 11 bases and 8 bases, with 27 bases remaining between them. Germline CDR1 is SEHNR and CDR2 is FQNEAQ (reference sequence). CDR3 length: 15 residues. This chain's CDR3 is CAAQKDWVQEGGYTF. In nucleotides, the CDR3 is TGTGCCGCTCAAAAAGACTGGGTACAGGAGGGCGGCTACACCTTC.

Only a few counts were recorded for this clone. Other DNA sequences in the same sample also yield this CDR3. The genes are TRBV27 and TRBJ2-7; TRBD1 might be the D (6 bases). The V end was cut by 2 bases, the J end by 2 bases, with 7 bases between. In germline, CDR1 is MNHEY, CDR2 SMNVEV (reference sequence). This CDR3 comprises 13 residues. The DNA for the CDR3 is TGTGCCAGCAGTTTAGGGGGCCCCTACGAGCAGTACTTC. This codes for CASSLGGPYEQYF.

This clone has just a few counts. The gene calls are TRBV7-3 and TRBJ2-3; TRBD2 is a possible D gene (6 bases). Trimming stripped 5 bases from V and 3 bases from J, with 12 bases between. In germline, CDR1 is SGHTA, CDR2 FQGTGA. This CDR3 comprises 14 residues. The CDR3 sequence is CASSGLGGTDTQYF. In DNA, the CDR3 is TGTGCCAGCAGCGGTCTGGGGGGTACAGATACGCAGTATTTT. The full variable domain, completed using reference TRBV7-3 and TRBJ2-3, is GAGVSQTPSNKVTEKGKYVELRCDPISGHTALYWYRQSLGQGPEFLIYFQGTGAADDSGLPNDRFFAVRPEGSVSTLKIQRTERGDSAVYLCASSGLGGTDTQYFGPGTRLTVL.